This is a list of T cell receptor beta chains from one sample in a study of shared clonotypes between healthy human individuals. Method: immunoSEQ multiplex PCR; TCRdb's copy keeps in-frame clones and lacks some. Here the sample spans millions of clones, more than 85% being singletons. The sample taken for sequencing was naive CD4+ T cells from PBMCs. The receptors originated from a man younger than 35 in good health. Some clones in this sample may be carry-over from other donors' samples. CDR3s include the opening cysteine and the closing phenylalanine or tryptophan. The order of the fields is J gene, V gene, CDR3 protein.

>TRBJ2-7|TRBV6-5
CASSYSQTSSYEQYF
>TRBJ1-1|TRBV5-1
CASSSDRPNTEAFF
>TRBJ2-5|TRBV27
CASSVRGRGETQYF
>TRBJ2-3|TRBV6-5
CASSQDRGTDTQYF
>TRBJ2-4|TRBV5-6
CASSFLGDRNIQYF
>TRBJ1-2|TRBV4-2
CASSQGSGQRGYTF
>TRBJ2-7|TRBV28
CASSPPGQRTYEQYF
>TRBJ1-3|TRBV5-1
CASSADTGAGNTIYF
>TRBJ2-3|TRBV5-1
CASSLPLAGSTDTQYF
>TRBJ1-2|TRBV28
CASSAPGGWGYTF
>TRBJ2-6|TRBV14
CASSQGPGLADISGANVLTF
>TRBJ2-7|TRBV5-1
CASSLGGTATYEQYF
>TRBJ2-7|TRBV5-8
CASSFRAEQYF
>TRBJ2-1|TRBV11-2
CASSLGTGALYNEQFF
>TRBJ1-1|TRBV6-5
CASSHRGPNTEAFF
>TRBJ1-3|TRBV2
CASGFVSGAGNTIYF
>TRBJ1-5|TRBV27
CASSLYSSIGMYSNQPQHF
>TRBJ2-5|TRBV5-1
CASASIAGGPRETQYF
>TRBJ2-1|TRBV5-1
CASSSRTGTGNYNEQFF
>TRBJ2-5|TRBV7-8
CASESSGTSGIYEYQETQYF
>TRBJ1-1|TRBV5-4
CASSLGGQPNTEAFF
>TRBJ2-3|TRBV29-1
CSALRGVGDTQYF
>TRBJ2-7|TRBV5-1
CASSLDFGEEYF
>TRBJ2-1|TRBV4-2
CASSQSKQGPGRNEQFF
>.|TRBV7-9
CASSLVPIRSGDYEQYF
>TRBJ2-3|TRBV6-5
CASSYTGTSTDTQYF
>TRBJ2-5|TRBV9
CASSVEGSREGTQYF
>TRBJ2-5|TRBV5-1
CASSPQNRFFETQYF
>TRBJ1-1|TRBV6-4
CASSDSTTMGRLDTEAFF
>TRBJ2-1|TRBV5-1
CATSGRGLDNEQFF
>TRBJ2-7|TRBV7-2
CASSFRTGFYEQYF
>TRBJ2-3|TRBV2
CASSVEGLLTDTQYF
>TRBJ1-1|TRBV19
CASGTPGGLLAEAFF
>TRBJ1-1|TRBV5-1
CASSSQTVNTEAFF
>TRBJ1-1|TRBV20-1
CSAKGRTEAFF
>TRBJ1-1|TRBV28
CASSPPWNTEAFF
>TRBJ1-1|TRBV27
CASSRDRDGLAEAFF
>TRBJ1-1|TRBV11-2
CASSSRSGPRGTEAFF
>TRBJ1-2|TRBV2
CASSELQGGGYTF
>TRBJ1-1|TRBV6-1
CASSEAPTGWTEAFF
>TRBJ2-7|TRBV28
CASSLIGQFTYEQYF
>TRBJ2-7|TRBV2
CASTAGVREQYF